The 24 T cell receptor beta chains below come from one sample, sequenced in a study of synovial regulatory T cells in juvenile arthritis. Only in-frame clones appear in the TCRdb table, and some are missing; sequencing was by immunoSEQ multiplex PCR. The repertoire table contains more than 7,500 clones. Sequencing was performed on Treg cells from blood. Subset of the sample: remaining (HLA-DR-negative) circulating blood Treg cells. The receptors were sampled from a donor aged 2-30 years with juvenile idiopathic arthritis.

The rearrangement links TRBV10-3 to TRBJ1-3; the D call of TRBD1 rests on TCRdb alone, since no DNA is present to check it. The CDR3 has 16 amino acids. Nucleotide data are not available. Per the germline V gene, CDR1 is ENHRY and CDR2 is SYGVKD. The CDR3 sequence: CAISEREQGFGNTIYF.

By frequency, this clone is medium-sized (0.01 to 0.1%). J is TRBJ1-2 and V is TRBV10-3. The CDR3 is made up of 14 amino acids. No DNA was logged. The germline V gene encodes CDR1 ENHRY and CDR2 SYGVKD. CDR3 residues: CAISEGGARGGYTF.

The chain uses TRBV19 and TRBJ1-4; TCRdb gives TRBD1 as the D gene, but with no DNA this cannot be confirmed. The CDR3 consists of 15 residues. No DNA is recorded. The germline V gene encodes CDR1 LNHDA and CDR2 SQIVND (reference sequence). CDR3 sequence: CASRTTGVGNEKLFF.

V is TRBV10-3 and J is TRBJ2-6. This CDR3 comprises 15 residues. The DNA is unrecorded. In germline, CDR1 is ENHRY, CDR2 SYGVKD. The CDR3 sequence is CAISDAASGANVLTF.

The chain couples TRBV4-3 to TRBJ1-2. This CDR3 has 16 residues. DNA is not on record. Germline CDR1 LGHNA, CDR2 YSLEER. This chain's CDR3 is CASSPNRGVYWYGYTF.

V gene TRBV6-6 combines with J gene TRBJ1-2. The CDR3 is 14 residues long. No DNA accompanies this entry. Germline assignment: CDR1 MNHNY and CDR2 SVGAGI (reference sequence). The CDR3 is CASSPIRDSHGYTF.

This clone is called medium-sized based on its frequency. The CDR3 here is CASSSETAYTF. The chain carries TRBV6-6 and TRBJ1-2; TCRdb's D gene call, TRBD1, goes unchecked for lack of DNA. There are 11 residues in the CDR3. No DNA is recorded. Germline V gene data show CDR1 as MNHNY and CDR2 as SVGAGI (reference sequence).

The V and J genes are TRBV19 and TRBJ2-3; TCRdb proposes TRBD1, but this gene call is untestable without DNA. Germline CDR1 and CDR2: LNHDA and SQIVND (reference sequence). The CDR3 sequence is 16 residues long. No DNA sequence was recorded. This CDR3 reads CASSMGQGKGTDTQYF.

CDR3 amino acids: CASSPRGGAYYSNQPQHF. The chain uses TRBV18 and TRBJ1-5. The CDR3 totals 18 residues. No DNA is listed. From germline, CDR1 is KGHSH and CDR2 LQKENI.

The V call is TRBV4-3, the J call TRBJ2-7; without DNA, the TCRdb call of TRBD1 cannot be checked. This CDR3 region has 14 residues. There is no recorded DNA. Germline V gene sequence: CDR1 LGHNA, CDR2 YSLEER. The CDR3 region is CASSLGTGGGEQYF.

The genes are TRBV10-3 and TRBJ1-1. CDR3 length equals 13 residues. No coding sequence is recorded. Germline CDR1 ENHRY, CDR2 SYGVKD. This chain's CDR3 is CAIRTLGYTEAFF.

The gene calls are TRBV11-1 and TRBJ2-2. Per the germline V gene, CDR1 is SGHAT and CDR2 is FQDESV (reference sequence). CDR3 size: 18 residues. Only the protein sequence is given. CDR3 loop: CASSTIKRHGWNTGELFF.

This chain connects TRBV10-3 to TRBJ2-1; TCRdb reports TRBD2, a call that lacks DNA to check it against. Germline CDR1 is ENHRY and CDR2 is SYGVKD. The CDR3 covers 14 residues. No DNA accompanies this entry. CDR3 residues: CAIRPSRPYNEQFF.

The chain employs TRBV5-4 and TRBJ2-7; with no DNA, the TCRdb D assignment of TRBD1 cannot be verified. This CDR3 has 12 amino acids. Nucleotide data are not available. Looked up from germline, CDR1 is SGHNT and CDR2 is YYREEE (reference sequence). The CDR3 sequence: CASSLTGYEQYF.

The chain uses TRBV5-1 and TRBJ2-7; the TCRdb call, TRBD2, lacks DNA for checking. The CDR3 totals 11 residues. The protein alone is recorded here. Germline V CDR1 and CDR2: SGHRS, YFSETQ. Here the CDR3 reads CASGESYEQYF.

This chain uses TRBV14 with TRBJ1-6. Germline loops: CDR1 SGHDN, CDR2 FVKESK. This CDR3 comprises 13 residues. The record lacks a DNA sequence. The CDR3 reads CASSRSGNSPLHF.

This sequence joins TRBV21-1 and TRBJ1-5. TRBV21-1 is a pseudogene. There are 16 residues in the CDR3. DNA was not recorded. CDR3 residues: CASSPTGAGTDQPQHF.

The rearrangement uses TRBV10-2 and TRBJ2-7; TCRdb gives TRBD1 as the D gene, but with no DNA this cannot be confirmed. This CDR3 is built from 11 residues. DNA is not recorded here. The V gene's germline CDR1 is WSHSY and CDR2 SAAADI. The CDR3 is CASRQGNLQYF.

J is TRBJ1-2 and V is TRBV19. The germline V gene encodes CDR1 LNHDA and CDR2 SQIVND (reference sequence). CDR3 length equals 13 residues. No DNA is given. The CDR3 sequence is CASSIRPAYGYTF.

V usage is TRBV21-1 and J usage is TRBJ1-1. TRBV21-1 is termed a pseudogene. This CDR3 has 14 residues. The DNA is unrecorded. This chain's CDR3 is CAARPGGGGTEAFF.

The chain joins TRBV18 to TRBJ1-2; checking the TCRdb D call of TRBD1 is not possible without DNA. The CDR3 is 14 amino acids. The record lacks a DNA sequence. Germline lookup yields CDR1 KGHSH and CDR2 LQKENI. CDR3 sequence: CASTPGQGNYGYTF.

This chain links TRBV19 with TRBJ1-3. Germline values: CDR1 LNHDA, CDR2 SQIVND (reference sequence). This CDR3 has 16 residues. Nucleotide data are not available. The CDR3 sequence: CASSMPGISRGNTIYF.

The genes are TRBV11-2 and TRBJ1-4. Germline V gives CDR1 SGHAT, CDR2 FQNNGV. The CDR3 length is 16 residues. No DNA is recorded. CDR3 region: CASSLTALRTGEKLFF.

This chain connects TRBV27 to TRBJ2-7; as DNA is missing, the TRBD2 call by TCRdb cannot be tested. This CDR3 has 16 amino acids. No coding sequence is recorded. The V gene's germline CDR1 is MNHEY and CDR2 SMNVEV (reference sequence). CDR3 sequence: CASSGGHPGVAYEQYF.